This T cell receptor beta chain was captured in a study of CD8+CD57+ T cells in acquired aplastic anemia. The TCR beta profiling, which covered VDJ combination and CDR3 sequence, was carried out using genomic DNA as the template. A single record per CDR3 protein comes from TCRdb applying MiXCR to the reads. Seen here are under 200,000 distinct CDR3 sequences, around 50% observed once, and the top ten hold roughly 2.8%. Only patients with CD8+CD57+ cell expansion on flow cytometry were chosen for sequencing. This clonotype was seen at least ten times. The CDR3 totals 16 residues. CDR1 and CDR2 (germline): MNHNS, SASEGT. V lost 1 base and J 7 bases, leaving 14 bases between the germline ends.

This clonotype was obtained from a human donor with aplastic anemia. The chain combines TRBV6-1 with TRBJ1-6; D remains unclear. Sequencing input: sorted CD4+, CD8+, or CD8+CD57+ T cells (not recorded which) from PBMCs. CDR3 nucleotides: TGTGCCAGCAGTGAAGGTTCCTCTCAACGGAATTCACCCCTCCACTTT. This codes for CASSEGSSQRNSPLHF.